The 26 T cell receptor beta chains below all came from one sample that was sequenced in a study of neoadjuvant anti-PD-1 for oral cavity cancer. Time point in this sample: after neoadjuvant nivolumab, at surgical resection. TCRdb's table, derived via immunoSEQ multiplex PCR, lists solely in-frame clones and lacks some. Seen here are approximately 45,000 clones, approximately 80% observed once, and the top ten hold about 5%. The material was PBMCs, obtained after nivolumab (anti-PD-1) treatment. Source of these receptors: a person aged 35-79 years with oral cavity squamous cell carcinoma.

J is TRBJ1-1 and V is TRBV10-3; tentative D call: TRBD1 (6 bases). This CDR3 is built from 16 residues. V was clipped by 0 bases and J by 1 base, with 12 bases between them. The V gene's germline CDR1 is ENHRY and CDR2 SYGVKD. The DNA for the CDR3 is TGTGCCATCAGTGAGTCGAGAGTACAGGGGAACACTGAAGCTTTCTTT. Encoded protein: CAISESRVQGNTEAFF.

The rearrangement uses TRBV18 and TRBJ1-1; maybe TRBD1 (6 bases). CDR1 and CDR2 from the germline V gene are KGHSH and LQKENI. V dropped 1 base and J dropped 0 bases, with 15 bases sitting between them. CDR3 length equals 17 residues. The CDR3 here is CASSPLPGTSMNTEAFF. CDR3 sequence (DNA): TGTGCCAGCTCACCACTCCCCGGGACATCTATGAACACTGAAGCTTTCTTT.

This chain uses TRBV19 with TRBJ2-1, with 7 bases that match TRBD1. The trim removed 6 bases at V and 7 bases at J, leaving 9 bases unmatched. Germline CDR1 and CDR2: LNHDA and SQIVND (reference sequence). CDR3 length: 14 amino acids. The CDR3 nucleotides read TGTGCCAGTAGGCCGTCAGGGGGTTATAATGAGCAGTTCTTC. Amino acid sequence: CASRPSGGYNEQFF. Variable domain in full (rest from reference TRBV19 and TRBJ2-1): DGGITQSPKYLFRKEGQNVTLSCEQNLNHDAMYWYRQDPGQGLRLIYYSQIVNDFQKGDIAEGYSVSREKKESFPLTVTSAQKNPTAFYLCASRPSGGYNEQFFGPGTRLTVL.

This sequence joins TRBV19 and TRBJ1-2, with D possibly TRBD1 on 6 matching bases. Germline V gene lookup returns CDR1 LNHDA and CDR2 SQIVND (reference sequence). This CDR3 has 13 amino acids. Trimming removed 1 base from V and 8 bases from J, with 11 bases in between. As DNA, the CDR3 is TGTGCCAGTAGTATAGGAGCAGGGGACGGCTACACCTTC. It is translated as CASSIGAGDGYTF.

The chain couples TRBV9 to TRBJ2-6, with D perhaps being TRBD1 or TRBD2 (5 bases each). Looked up from germline, CDR1 is SGDLS and CDR2 is YYNGEE. The CDR3 is 17 residues long. V was shortened by 0 bases and J by 0 bases, with 10 bases between the two germline ends. The CDR3 spells CASSVAGRSSGANVLTF. In DNA form, the CDR3 reads TGTGCCAGCAGCGTAGCGGGACGTTCCTCTGGGGCCAACGTCCTGACTTTC.

This clone was seen a few times. This chain connects TRBV29-1 to TRBJ1-1; possibly TRBD1 for D (5 bases). The V gene lost 3 bases and the J gene lost 4 bases, with 18 bases spanning the gap. Germline assignment: CDR1 SQVTM and CDR2 ANQGSEA. The CDR3 spans 15 residues. CDR3 in amino acids: CSVDPRAGVGTEAFF. In DNA, the CDR3 is TGCAGCGTTGATCCCCGAGCGGGGGTGGGCACTGAAGCTTTCTTT.

This clone appeared a single time. This chain uses TRBV6-1 with TRBJ2-7, with 8 positions matching TRBD2. Germline CDR1 is MNHNS and CDR2 is SASEGT. V was clipped by 1 base and J by 6 bases; unmatched bases: 11. The CDR3 is 16 amino acids. The CDR3 reads CASSEEFSGSYGEQYF. In nucleotides, the CDR3 is TGTGCCAGCAGTGAAGAATTCAGCGGGAGTTATGGCGAGCAGTACTTC.

The V call is TRBV5-4, the J call TRBJ1-1, with a weak D call TRBD1 (6 bases). The V end was cut by 3 bases, the J end by 5 bases, with 14 bases between. Germline V gene sequence: CDR1 SGHNT, CDR2 YYREEE (reference sequence). The CDR3 is 14 residues long. The CDR3 reads CASSSPVQGTEAFF. CDR3 nucleotide sequence: TGTGCCAGCAGCTCCCCCGTACAGGGAACTGAAGCTTTCTTT.

This chain links TRBV6-1 with TRBJ2-1, with TRBD2 matching 10 bases. Per the germline V gene, CDR1 is MNHNS and CDR2 is SASEGT. V lost 6 bases to trimming and J lost 3 bases; unmatched junction nucleotides: 5. The CDR3 extends over 15 amino acids. This CDR3 is CASRGRTSGYNEQFF. The CDR3 region has the DNA TGTGCCAGCAGGGGCCGGACTAGCGGCTACAATGAGCAGTTCTTC.

The J gene is TRBJ2-2, the V gene TRBV12-5, with TRBD1 as a possible D gene (6 bases). The V gene's germline CDR1 is LGHNT and CDR2 FRNRAP. Trimming took 6 bases from V and 3 from J, leaving 8 bases between them. This CDR3 is 13 amino acids long. CDR3 amino acids: CASGQGDTGELFF. In DNA form, the CDR3 reads TGTGCTAGTGGACAGGGAGACACCGGGGAGCTGTTTTTT.

This clone came up once. This rearrangement joins TRBV5-4 to TRBJ1-4, with D uncertain. The V end was cut by 0 bases, the J end by 8 bases, with 11 bases between. Germline V gene data show CDR1 as SGHNT and CDR2 as YYREEE (reference sequence). CDR3 length: 14 amino acids. Written as DNA, the CDR3 is TGTGCCAGCAGCTTGGGGGCCGTAGAAGAAAAACTGTTTTTT. It is translated as CASSLGAVEEKLFF.

The V gene is TRBV7-9, the J gene TRBJ2-6; tentative D call: TRBD1 (5 bases). The CDR3 sequence is 14 residues long. Germline V gene lookup returns CDR1 SEHNR and CDR2 FQNEAQ (reference sequence). Trimming cost V 6 bases and J 4 bases, with 10 bases left between them. This chain's CDR3 is CASRATDGANVLTF. CDR3 DNA: TGTGCCAGCAGGGCGACAGACGGGGCCAACGTCCTGACTTTC.

This clone was recorded a few times. The V gene is TRBV30, the J gene TRBJ2-7, with TRBD1 matching 10 bases. This CDR3 region has 13 residues. Unmatched junction bases numbered 8, after V lost 6 bases and J lost 6 bases. CDR1 and CDR2 from the germline V gene are GTSNPN and SVGIG (reference sequence). The CDR3 nucleotides read TGTGCCTGCATACGGGACAGGGGAGGCGAGCAGTACTTC. It encodes CACIRDRGGEQYF.

This chain joins TRBV19 and TRBJ1-1, with TRBD1 identical over 11 bases. CDR3 length: 14 amino acids. V lost 7 bases to trimming and J lost 3 bases; unmatched junction nucleotides: 4. The germline V gene has CDR1 LNHDA and CDR2 SQIVND (reference sequence). The chain's CDR3 is CASKTDRGHTEAFF. CDR3 nucleotide sequence: TGTGCCAGTAAGACGGACAGGGGGCACACTGAAGCTTTCTTT.

This clone has more than one count but fewer than ten. The chain uses TRBV19 and TRBJ2-5; D is unclear. The CDR3 totals 14 residues. CDR1 and CDR2 (germline): LNHDA, SQIVND (reference sequence). The ends were cut back, 3 bases at V and 5 bases at J, with 13 bases in the middle. The CDR3 region is CASSINPFGETQYF. In nucleotides, the CDR3 is TGTGCCAGTAGTATTAACCCCTTCGGGGAGACCCAGTACTTC.

This clone has only one observation. The V call is TRBV4-2, the J call TRBJ2-5; D is possibly TRBD1 or TRBD2 (6 bases each). The CDR3 length is 15 residues. V was trimmed by 0 bases and J by 3 bases, leaving 11 bases between them. Per germline, CDR1 LGHNA and CDR2 YNFKEQ. DNA of the CDR3: TGTGCCAGCAGCCAAGATAGTAGGGGGGAAGAGACCCAGTACTTC. This translates into CASSQDSRGEETQYF.

V gene TRBV6-5 combines with J gene TRBJ2-7, with 7 bases matching TRBD1. With V trimmed by 8 bases and J by 3 bases, 7 bases remained unmatched. The germline V gene has CDR1 MNHEY and CDR2 SVGAGI. The CDR3 runs 13 residues. This CDR3 reads CASGRGSGYEQYF. The CDR3 nucleotides read TGTGCCAGCGGCAGGGGGTCGGGCTACGAGCAGTACTTC.

V and J are TRBV7-3 and TRBJ1-1; D not resolved. Looked up from germline, CDR1 is SGHTA and CDR2 is FQGTGA. V was shortened by 3 bases and J by 0 bases, with 11 bases between the two germline ends. The CDR3 runs to 15 residues. The chain's CDR3 is CASSFQTVMNTEAFF. In DNA, the CDR3 is TGTGCCAGCAGCTTTCAGACGGTCATGAACACTGAAGCTTTCTTT.

This clone was found a few times. The CDR3 loop reads CASSFYFGTRLNTGELFF. CDR3 DNA sequence: TGCGCCAGCAGCTTCTACTTTGGGACAAGGTTGAACACCGGGGAGCTGTTTTTT. The chain has TRBV5-1 and TRBJ2-2; maybe TRBD1 (6 bases). The CDR3 totals 18 residues. The germline V gene has CDR1 SGHRS and CDR2 YFSETQ. Trimming pared 2 bases from V and 1 base from J, leaving 18 bases between.

V gene TRBV10-3 combines with J gene TRBJ2-7; tentatively, D is TRBD2 (5 bases). The ends were cut back, 6 bases at V and 5 bases at J, with 23 bases in the middle. The CDR3 loop spans 16 amino acids. Per the germline V gene, CDR1 is ENHRY and CDR2 is SYGVKD. Written as DNA, the CDR3 is TGTGCCATCAGACCAGGACCGCCATCAGCGGAAAACGAGCAGTACTTC. Encoded protein: CAIRPGPPSAENEQYF.

Of note for this clone: One end of the junction does not line up with germline, which may come from a read error. The rearrangement joins TRBV13 to TRBJ1-1, with D possibly TRBD1 on 6 matching bases. The length of the CDR3 is 17 residues. The germline CDR1 and CDR2 sequences are PRHDT and FYEKMQ (reference sequence). In DNA form, the CDR3 reads TGTGCCAGCAGCATAGGGTCGGGGGGCGTGAGGAACACTGAAGCTTTCTTT. Translated: CASSIGSGGVRNTEAFF.

The chain recombines TRBV13 with TRBJ2-7; 7 bases match TRBD1. The V gene's germline CDR1 is PRHDT and CDR2 FYEKMQ (reference sequence). The CDR3 contains 14 residues. V lost 5 bases to trimming and J lost 1 base; unmatched junction nucleotides: 5. For the CDR3, the DNA is TGTGCCAGCAGCCCGGACAGGCGGTCCTACGAGCAGTACTTC. Its protein is CASSPDRRSYEQYF.

The rearrangement links TRBV5-6 to TRBJ1-1, with a weak D call TRBD1 (6 bases). This CDR3 has 14 amino acids. Germline V gene lookup returns CDR1 SGHDT and CDR2 YYEEEE. V dropped 3 bases and J dropped 5 bases, with 14 bases sitting between them. CDR3 amino acids: CASSSAGGETEAFF. Written as DNA, the CDR3 is TGTGCCAGCAGCTCAGCGGGGGGCGAGACTGAAGCTTTCTTT. Looking up the rest from reference TRBV5-6 and TRBJ1-1 gives the full variable domain: DAGVTQSPTHLIKTRGQQVTLRCSPKSGHDTVSWYQQALGQGPQFIFQYYEEEERQRGNFPDRFSGHQFPNYSSELNVNALLLGDSALYLCASSSAGGETEAFFGQGTRLTVV.

The V gene is TRBV4-1, the J gene TRBJ2-1; possibly TRBD2 for D (6 bases). V shed 4 bases and J shed 0 bases, with 10 bases lying between them. This CDR3 contains 15 residues. Per germline, CDR1 MGHRA and CDR2 YSYEKL. In DNA, the CDR3 is TGCGCCAGCAGCCTTCTAGCGAGCTCCTACAATGAGCAGTTCTTC. Amino acid sequence: CASSLLASSYNEQFF.

This clone appeared a few times. This chain links TRBV4-1 with TRBJ2-3; possibly TRBD2 for D (5 bases). From germline, CDR1 is MGHRA and CDR2 YSYEKL. The V gene lost 0 bases and the J gene lost 2 bases, with 15 bases spanning the gap. The CDR3 contains 17 residues. The CDR3 nucleotides read TGCGCCAGCAGCCAAGATGGTACGGGATCCGTCACAGATACGCAGTATTTT. It translates to CASSQDGTGSVTDTQYF.

This rearrangement joins TRBV7-2 to TRBJ1-2; 10 positions agree with TRBD1. The ends lost 1 base at V and 7 bases at J; junction bases unmatched: 6. The CDR3 runs to 15 residues. The germline V gene encodes CDR1 SGHTA and CDR2 FQGNSA. CDR3: CASSLETGGWGGYTF. In DNA form, the CDR3 reads TGTGCCAGCAGCTTAGAGACAGGGGGCTGGGGTGGCTACACCTTC.